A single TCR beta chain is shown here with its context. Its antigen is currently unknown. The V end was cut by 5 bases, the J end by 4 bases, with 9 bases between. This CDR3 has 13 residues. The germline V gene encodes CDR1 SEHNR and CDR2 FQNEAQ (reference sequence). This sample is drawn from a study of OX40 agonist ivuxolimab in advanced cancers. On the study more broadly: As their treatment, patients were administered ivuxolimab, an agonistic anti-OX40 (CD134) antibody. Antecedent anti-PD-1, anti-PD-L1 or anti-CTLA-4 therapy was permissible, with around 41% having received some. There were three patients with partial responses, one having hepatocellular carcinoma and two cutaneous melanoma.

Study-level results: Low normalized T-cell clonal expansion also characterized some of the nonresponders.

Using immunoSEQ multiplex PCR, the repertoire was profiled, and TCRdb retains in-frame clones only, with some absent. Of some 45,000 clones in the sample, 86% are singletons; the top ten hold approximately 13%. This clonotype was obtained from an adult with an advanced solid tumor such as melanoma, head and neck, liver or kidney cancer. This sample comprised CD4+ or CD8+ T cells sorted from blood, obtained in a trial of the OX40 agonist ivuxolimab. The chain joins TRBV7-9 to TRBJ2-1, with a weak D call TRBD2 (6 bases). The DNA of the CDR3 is TGTGCCAGCAGCCCCGGGACTTACAATGAGCAGTTCTTC. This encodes CASSPGTYNEQFF.